This T cell receptor (beta chain) comes out of a study of T cell responses to AZD1222 COVID-19 vaccine. The data were produced by immunoSEQ multiplex PCR, yet TCRdb's version contains in-frame clones alone and is incomplete. The sample has about 70,000 clones; about 88% are singletons. Germline V gene sequence: CDR1 SGHRS, CDR2 YFSETQ. Trimming removed 1 base from V and 7 bases from J, with 15 bases in between. The CDR3 length is 14 residues. Sequences were derived from peripheral blood, sampled 28 days after the second dose of the MenACWY control vaccine. This receptor was obtained from an adult who received the MenACWY meningococcal vaccine as a control. This chain uses TRBV5-1 with TRBJ2-7; D is possibly TRBD2 (5 bases). CDR3 in amino acids: CASSLFEGVGEQYF. As DNA, the CDR3 is TGCGCCAGCAGCTTGTTTGAGGGAGTAGGTGAGCAGTACTTC. The full variable domain, rest sourced from reference TRBV5-1 and TRBJ2-7, is KAGVTQTPRYLIKTRGQQVTLSCSPISGHRSVSWYQQTPGQGLQFLFEYFSETQRNKGNFPGRFSGRQFSNSRSEMNVSTLELGDSALYLCASSLFEGVGEQYFGPGTRLTVT.